The 3 T cell receptor beta chains reported below all come from one sample, sequenced in a study of long-term antiretroviral therapy in people with HIV. Survey level was the resolution at which the v3.0 immunoSEQ assay ran. TCRdb's copy holds only in-frame clones and misses some; the assay was immunoSEQ multiplex PCR. The sample shows tens of thousands of clones, about four fifths of them seen only once. Specimen: unsorted PBMCs, collected 0.3 years after starting antiretroviral therapy. All receptors derive from a young man with HIV.

The V and J genes are TRBV7-6 and TRBJ2-1; maybe TRBD1 (7 bases). This CDR3 region has 15 residues. V was clipped by 3 bases and J by 6 bases, with 15 bases between them. The germline gives CDR1 SGHVS, CDR2 FNYEAQ. The DNA for the CDR3 is TGTGCCAGCAGCTTTTCCGCCAGGGGGGTCAATGAGCAGTTCTTC. Its protein is CASSFSARGVNEQFF.

The chain carries TRBV5-1 and TRBJ2-5; the D is unclear. V shed 1 base and J shed 0 bases, with 13 bases lying between them. Per the germline V gene, CDR1 is SGHRS and CDR2 is YFSETQ. This CDR3 spans 16 amino acids. The CDR3 DNA reads TGCGCCAGCAGCTTGCCTCCGTACAGCAACCAAGAGACCCAGTACTTC. Its protein is CASSLPPYSNQETQYF. Full variable domain (missing parts from reference TRBV5-1 and TRBJ2-5): KAGVTQTPRYLIKTRGQQVTLSCSPISGHRSVSWYQQTPGQGLQFLFEYFSETQRNKGNFPGRFSGRQFSNSRSEMNVSTLELGDSALYLCASSLPPYSNQETQYFGPGTRLLVL.

This clone was seen only a few times. J is TRBJ1-2 and V is TRBV10-1, with D possibly being TRBD1 (5 bases). The CDR3 spans 19 residues. V gave up 0 bases and J gave up 0 bases, with 20 bases separating them. Germline V CDR1 and CDR2: WNHNN, SYGVQD (reference sequence). CDR3 in amino acids: CASSESPWGRSLANYGYTF. The CDR3 DNA follows: TGCGCCAGCAGTGAGTCCCCTTGGGGCAGGTCCCTAGCTAACTATGGCTACACCTTC.